The 15 T cell receptor beta chains presented below share a single source sample, sequenced in a study of control samples from healthy donors and cancer patients. Produced via immunoSEQ multiplex PCR; TCRdb's table is partial and in-frame only. The sample comprises some 120,000 clones, around 86% of which are singletons, and around 8.7% rests with the top ten. What was sequenced was blood. All receptors come from a man in his forties or fifties in good health.

The V and J genes are TRBV4-2 and TRBJ1-5, with 8 bases lining up with TRBD1. Trimming took 4 bases from V and 7 from J; bases not matched to a gene: 6. CDR1 and CDR2 from the germline V gene are LGHNA and YNFKEQ. There are 14 residues in the CDR3. This CDR3 reads CASSPAGGGQPQHF. In nucleotides, the CDR3 is TGTGCCAGCAGCCCCGCAGGGGGCGGACAGCCCCAGCATTTT.

The chain employs TRBV7-7 and TRBJ2-2, with a weak D call TRBD2 (6 bases). The CDR3 has 14 amino acids. The germline V and J ends were trimmed by 2 bases and 6 bases, with 10 bases remaining between them. CDR1 and CDR2 (germline): SSHAT, FNYEAQ (reference sequence). The CDR3 DNA reads as TGTGCCAGCAGCTTACGACTAGACGCCGGGGAGCTGTTTTTT. Encoded protein: CASSLRLDAGELFF.

Notes on this clone: In the same sample, other DNA sequences code for this CDR3. The chain links TRBV2 to TRBJ1-2; the match to TRBD1 covers 8 bases. V was pared by 4 bases and J by 7 bases, with 14 bases of the junction left unmatched. The CDR3 runs 16 residues. Germline V gives CDR1 SNHLY, CDR2 FYNNEI. The DNA for the CDR3 is TGTGCCAGCAGTGCTGGGGGCGGGCAGGGGGCTCGTGGCTACACCTTC. Amino acids: CASSAGGGQGARGYTF.

By proportion, this clone is medium-sized. This chain joins TRBV19 and TRBJ1-1; D gene uncertain. This CDR3 is built from 15 residues. In germline, CDR1 is LNHDA, CDR2 SQIVND (reference sequence). Trimming shortened V by 6 bases and J by 2 bases, and 16 bases separated the two germline ends. The CDR3 spells CASSPVPRVNTEAFF. The CDR3 coding sequence is TGTGCCAGTAGCCCAGTGCCTCGGGTTAACACTGAAGCTTTCTTT.

V gene TRBV7-6 combines with J gene TRBJ2-3; D perhaps matches TRBD1 (6 bases). Deletions cut 5 bases from V and 3 bases from J, with 21 bases between. This CDR3 contains 17 residues. CDR1 is SGHVS, CDR2 FNYEAQ, per germline. In DNA form, the CDR3 reads TGTGCCAGCAGCCCACCAGGGGCAGGGGCACATACAGATACGCAGTATTTT. The encoded protein is CASSPPGAGAHTDTQYF.

The chain has TRBV5-1 and TRBJ1-4; 8 bases are a match to TRBD1. From germline, CDR1 is SGHRS and CDR2 YFSETQ. V lost 1 base to trimming and J lost 1 base; unmatched junction nucleotides: 6. The CDR3 is 17 amino acids. CDR3 sequence reads: CASSLPQGVGTNEKLFF. DNA of the CDR3: TGCGCCAGCAGCTTGCCACAGGGGGTAGGAACTAATGAAAAACTGTTTTTT.

The V call is TRBV7-8, the J call TRBJ2-2, with TRBD2 identical over 11 bases. From germline, CDR1 is SGHVS and CDR2 FQNEAQ. The CDR3 covers 17 residues. The ends lost 1 base at V and 6 bases at J; junction bases unmatched: 7. The CDR3 DNA reads TGTGCCAGCAGCTTAGGACTAGCGGGGTATGTCGCCGGGGAGCTGTTTTTT. It specifies CASSLGLAGYVAGELFF. The whole variable domain, filled in from reference TRBV7-8 and TRBJ2-2, reads GAGVSQSPRYKVAKRGQDVALRCDPISGHVSLFWYQQALGQGPEFLTYFQNEAQLDKSGLPSDRFFAERPEGSVSTLKIQRTQQEDSAVYLCASSLGLAGYVAGELFFGEGSRLTVL.

The table lists this clone with a count of one. The rearrangement links TRBV5-1 to TRBJ2-3, with D possibly matching TRBD2 (7 bases). CDR3 length: 16 amino acids. The V gene lost 5 bases and the J gene lost 2 bases, with 18 bases spanning the gap. The germline CDR1 and CDR2 sequences are SGHRS and YFSETQ. The CDR3 is CASRSGGGQTTDTQYF. The CDR3 DNA follows: TGCGCCAGCAGAAGCGGCGGGGGACAAACCACAGATACGCAGTATTTT.

The chain uses TRBV23-1 and TRBJ1-1; 7 bases align to TRBD1. TRBV23-1 is known as an ORF, though its function is uncertain. Germline trimming cut 2 bases from V and 1 base from J; bases unmatched to any gene: 4. The CDR3 contains 15 residues. The chain's CDR3 is CASSQPGQANTEAFF. The CDR3 bases are TGCGCCAGCAGTCAACCAGGACAGGCGAACACTGAAGCTTTCTTT.

The rearrangement uses TRBV7-8 and TRBJ2-7; weak D call: TRBD2 (6 bases). The germline V gene has CDR1 SGHVS and CDR2 FQNEAQ. Between the trimmed V and J ends, which lost 3 bases and 0 bases, there was a span of 12 bases. This CDR3 is built from 15 residues. CDR3: CASSLGGANSYEQYF. CDR3 nucleotides: TGTGCCAGCAGCTTGGGCGGGGCGAACTCCTACGAGCAGTACTTC.

V and J are TRBV3-1 (or the pseudogene TRBV3-2) and TRBJ1-1, with D possibly matching TRBD1 (5 bases). CDR1 is LGHDT and CDR2 is YNNKEL in the germline V gene (reference sequence). CDR3 size: 15 residues. V lost 1 base and J lost 0, with 9 bases in between. CDR3 sequence (DNA): TGTGCCAGCAGCCAAGTGCGGGGGATGAACACTGAAGCTTTCTTT. It translates to CASSQVRGMNTEAFF.

The gene calls are TRBV19 and TRBJ2-7; D is unclear. CDR1 is LNHDA and CDR2 is SQIVND in the germline V gene (reference sequence). This CDR3 has 14 residues. V lost 7 bases and J 0 bases, leaving 13 bases between the germline ends. CDR3 sequence: CASTPTVSSYEQYF. The CDR3 DNA reads TGTGCCAGTACCCCGACCGTTAGCTCCTACGAGCAGTACTTC.

The chain couples TRBV9 to TRBJ1-1, with 9 bases matching TRBD1. Germline V gives CDR1 SGDLS, CDR2 YYNGEE. The length of the CDR3 is 16 residues. V shed 3 bases, J shed 1 base, and the junction held 7 bases outside the gene matches. The CDR3, as DNA: TGTGCCAGCAGCGACCCAGAGACAGGGGGGAACACTGAAGCTTTCTTT. Its translation: CASSDPETGGNTEAFF.

The rearrangement joins TRBV27 to TRBJ2-3; TRBD1 or TRBD2 may be the D gene (6 bases each). The CDR3 length is 15 residues. Germline CDR1 reads MNHEY; CDR2 reads SMNVEV (reference sequence). Trimming removed 7 bases from V and 2 bases from J, with 16 bases in between. CDR3 sequence (DNA): TGTGCCAGCACCCTCCGGGGGCAGCACACAGATACGCAGTATTTT. Residues: CASTLRGQHTDTQYF.

The V and J genes are TRBV18 and TRBJ2-7; 9 bases match TRBD1. The V gene end was trimmed by 3 bases and the J gene end by 0 bases; junction bases not matched to a gene: 6. This CDR3 has 16 amino acids. Per germline, CDR1 KGHSH and CDR2 LQKENI. CDR3 DNA sequence: TGTGCCAGCTCACCGCTTGGACAGGGGTACTCCTACGAGCAGTACTTC. This sequence encodes CASSPLGQGYSYEQYF.